This T cell receptor beta chain is drawn from a study of cytomegalovirus exposure and HLA in healthy donors. Amplification used 60 Vbeta primers and 13 Jbeta primers. Using immunoSEQ multiplex PCR, the repertoire was profiled, and TCRdb retains in-frame clones only, with some absent. The data contain roughly 150,000 clones, about 80% of them singletons. V was cut by 5 bases and J by 2 bases, with 15 bases left in between. The length of the CDR3 is 15 residues. The germline gives CDR1 SGHAT, CDR2 FQNNGV. The chain joins TRBV11-2 to TRBJ1-1; D is ambiguous. The sample taken for sequencing was PBMCs. This sequence originates from a man between 18 and 35 years old in good health and CMV-seropositive. The CDR3 nucleotides are TGTGCCAGCAGCCACATCGACATGATCAACACTGAAGCTTTCTTT. It is translated as CASSHIDMINTEAFF. Variable domain in full (rest from reference TRBV11-2 and TRBJ1-1): EAGVAQSPRYKIIEKRQSVAFWCNPISGHATLYWYQQILGQGPKLLIQFQNNGVVDDSQLPKDRFSAERLKGVDSTLKIQPAKLEDSAVYLCASSHIDMINTEAFFGQGTRLTVV.